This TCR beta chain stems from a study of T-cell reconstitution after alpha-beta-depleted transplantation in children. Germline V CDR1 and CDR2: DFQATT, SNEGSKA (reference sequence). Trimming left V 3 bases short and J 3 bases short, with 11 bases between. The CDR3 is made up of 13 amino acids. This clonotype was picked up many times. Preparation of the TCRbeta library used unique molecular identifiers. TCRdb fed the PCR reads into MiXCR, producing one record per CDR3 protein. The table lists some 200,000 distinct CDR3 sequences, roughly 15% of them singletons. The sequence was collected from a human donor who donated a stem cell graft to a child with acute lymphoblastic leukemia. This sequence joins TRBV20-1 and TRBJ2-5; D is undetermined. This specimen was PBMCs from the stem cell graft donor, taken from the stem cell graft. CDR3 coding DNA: TGCAGTGCTAGTCTAAGAGCTGAAGAGACCCAGTACTTC. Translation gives CSASLRAEETQYF.